Listed below are T cell receptor beta chains from one sample, sequenced in a study of blood T cell repertoires in COVID-19. Here immunoSEQ multiplex PCR was the method, and the copy in TCRdb shows in-frame clones only, minus some. The sample consists of roughly 220,000 clones, roughly 86% of them appearing once. Source material: peripheral blood. The source of these receptors is a woman between 50 and 59 years old with COVID-19, enrolled during active disease. The CDR3 runs from the conserved cysteine through the conserved F or W. D genes are given only for firm matches. Clone size is stated in some rows and not others, as once, few, many or a class when expanded.

D: -
V: TRBV30
size: -
J: TRBJ1-2
CDR3: CAWDDRRAYGYTF
DNA: TGTGCCTGGGACGACAGAAGAGCCTATGGCTACACCTTC

D: -
V: TRBV28
size: -
J: TRBJ2-5
CDR3: CASSINRVTQYF
DNA: TGTGCCAGCAGTATAAACAGGGTTACCCAGTACTTC

D: -
V: TRBV5-6
size: -
J: TRBJ2-6
CDR3: CASSPWGRVISGANVLTF
DNA: TGTGCCAGCAGCCCCTGGGGCAGGGTTATCTCTGGGGCCAACGTCCTGACTTTC

D: -
V: TRBV28
size: -
J: TRBJ1-2
CDR3: CASSPKLWTTGYTF
DNA: TGTGCCAGCAGTCCTAAACTCTGGACTACTGGCTACACCTTC

D: TRBD1
V: TRBV6-4
size: -
J: TRBJ2-1
CDR3: CASSWDRGGEQFF
DNA: TGTGCCAGCAGTTGGGACAGGGGTGGTGAGCAGTTCTTC

D: TRBD1
V: TRBV10-2
size: -
J: TRBJ1-2
CDR3: CASTGTGRNYGYTF
DNA: TGCGCCAGCACCGGGACAGGGCGGAACTATGGCTACACCTTC

D: -
V: TRBV7-2
size: -
J: TRBJ1-5
CDR3: CASSLGPNRQPQHF
DNA: TGTGCCAGCAGCTTAGGTCCAAACCGGCAGCCCCAGCATTTT

D: TRBD1
V: TRBV6-2/TRBV6-3
size: -
J: TRBJ1-2
CDR3: CASSYTPDREFNYGYTF
DNA: TGTGCCAGCAGTTACACTCCGGACAGGGAGTTCAACTATGGCTACACCTTC

D: TRBD1
V: TRBV19
size: -
J: TRBJ2-2
CDR3: CASRTRDRGADYGELFF
DNA: TGTGCCAGTAGAACCCGGGACAGGGGGGCTGATTACGGGGAGCTGTTTTTT

D: TRBD1
V: TRBV6-5
size: -
J: TRBJ1-1
CDR3: CASKWTGGADTEAFF
DNA: TGTGCCAGCAAGTGGACAGGGGGCGCGGACACTGAAGCTTTCTTT

D: -
V: TRBV19
size: -
J: TRBJ2-4
CDR3: CASSIGQALAKNIQYF
DNA: TGTGCCAGTAGTATAGGGCAGGCTTTAGCCAAAAACATTCAGTACTTC

D: -
V: TRBV12-5
size: -
J: TRBJ2-1
CDR3: CASGLVLTVGGRNEQFF
DNA: TGTGCTAGTGGTTTGGTACTCACAGTGGGGGGTCGGAATGAGCAGTTCTTC

D: TRBD1
V: TRBV6-1
size: -
J: TRBJ2-1
CDR3: CASSESRDRVDNEQFF
DNA: TGTGCCAGCAGTGAATCCCGGGACAGGGTCGATAATGAGCAGTTCTTC

D: -
V: TRBV11-2
size: -
J: TRBJ2-3
CDR3: CASSSDSVGDTQYF
DNA: TGTGCCAGCAGCTCGGACTCAGTCGGAGATACGCAGTATTTT

D: -
V: TRBV27
size: -
J: TRBJ2-7
CDR3: CASTHLVGGSYEQYF
DNA: TGTGCCAGCACACATTTAGTCGGGGGATCCTACGAGCAGTACTTC

D: -
V: TRBV3-1/TRBV3-2
size: few
J: TRBJ2-2
CDR3: CASSQGQTTGELFF
DNA: TGTGCCAGCAGCCAAGGACAGACCACCGGGGAGCTGTTTTTT

D: TRBD2
V: TRBV5-1
size: -
J: TRBJ2-1
CDR3: CASSLPTGTSGGYNEQFF
DNA: TGCGCCAGCAGCTTGCCCACCGGGACTAGCGGGGGATACAATGAGCAGTTCTTC

D: TRBD2
V: TRBV11-3
size: -
J: TRBJ2-7
CDR3: CASSLGGPGAGDSYEQYF
DNA: TGTGCCAGCAGCTTAGGCGGGCCGGGAGCGGGGGATTCCTACGAGCAGTACTTC

D: -
V: TRBV12-3/TRBV12-4
size: -
J: TRBJ2-7
CDR3: CASSKGHNEQYF
DNA: TGTGCCAGCAGCAAAGGACATAACGAGCAGTACTTC

D: TRBD2
V: TRBV11-2
size: -
J: TRBJ2-3
CDR3: CASSPWLAGQPSSTDTQYF
DNA: TGTGCCAGCAGCCCTTGGCTAGCGGGGCAACCGTCTAGCACAGATACGCAGTATTTT

D: TRBD2
V: TRBV7-8
size: -
J: TRBJ2-1
CDR3: CASSPWRVAGLKGGNEQFF
DNA: TGTGCCAGCAGCCCCTGGAGGGTAGCGGGACTAAAAGGGGGCAATGAGCAGTTCTTC

D: TRBD1
V: TRBV5-4
size: -
J: TRBJ2-5
CDR3: CASSLQGLGQETQYF
DNA: TGTGCCAGCAGCCTACAGGGGCTCGGACAAGAGACCCAGTACTTC

D: TRBD2
V: TRBV28
size: -
J: TRBJ2-7
CDR3: CASSFGTSGHYEQYF
DNA: TGTGCCAGCAGTTTCGGGACTAGCGGACACTACGAGCAGTACTTC

D: TRBD1
V: TRBV5-1
size: -
J: TRBJ2-7
CDR3: CASSSRQGNEQYF
DNA: TGCGCCAGCAGTTCCCGACAGGGGAACGAGCAGTACTTC

D: TRBD1
V: TRBV7-2
size: -
J: TRBJ1-2
CDR3: CASSTWTGGFGTLNGYTF
DNA: TGTGCCAGCAGCACCTGGACAGGGGGTTTTGGAACGTTAAATGGCTACACCTTC

D: -
V: TRBV2
size: few
J: TRBJ1-2
CDR3: CASSSPGQSYGYTF
DNA: TGTGCCAGCAGCTCGCCTGGACAGTCCTATGGCTACACCTTC

D: TRBD1
V: TRBV5-1
size: -
J: TRBJ2-7
CDR3: CASSARQGAGEQYF
DNA: TGCGCCAGCAGCGCACGACAGGGGGCAGGAGAGCAGTACTTC

D: -
V: TRBV7-3
size: few
J: TRBJ1-1
CDR3: CASSLTSQGRAEAFF
DNA: TGTGCCAGCAGCTTAACGTCCCAGGGGCGGGCTGAAGCTTTCTTT

D: TRBD1
V: TRBV7-2
size: many
J: TRBJ1-3
CDR3: CASSSDRARAGNTIYF
DNA: TGTGCCAGCAGCTCGGACAGGGCTAGAGCTGGAAACACCATATATTTT

D: -
V: TRBV7-8
size: -
J: TRBJ1-4
CDR3: CASSPVSGVGEKLFF
DNA: TGTGCCAGCAGCCCCGTGTCGGGGGTTGGTGAAAAACTGTTTTTT

D: TRBD1
V: TRBV25-1
size: few
J: TRBJ1-1
CDR3: CASSRTGKAFF
DNA: TGTGCCAGCAGCCGGACAGGGAAAGCTTTCTTT

D: -
V: TRBV28
size: few
J: TRBJ1-6
CDR3: CASSFVNSPLHF
DNA: TGTGCCAGCAGTTTCGTTAATTCACCCCTCCACTTT

D: TRBD1
V: TRBV27
size: -
J: TRBJ2-7
CDR3: CASSFGTGVAEQYF
DNA: TGTGCCAGCAGTTTTGGGACAGGGGTGGCCGAGCAGTACTTC

D: TRBD1
V: TRBV3-1/TRBV3-2
size: -
J: TRBJ2-1
CDR3: CASSLWTGGRNEQFF
DNA: TGTGCCAGCAGCCTATGGACAGGGGGTAGGAATGAGCAGTTCTTC

D: -
V: TRBV11-3
size: few
J: TRBJ1-1
CDR3: CASSLAGTEAFF
DNA: TGTGCCAGCAGCCTAGCCGGGACTGAAGCTTTCTTT

D: -
V: TRBV5-6
size: -
J: TRBJ2-2
CDR3: CASSPGLQNTGELFF
DNA: TGTGCCAGCAGCCCCGGACTACAGAACACCGGGGAGCTGTTTTTT

D: TRBD1
V: TRBV6-5
size: -
J: TRBJ2-7
CDR3: CASTIGGTGEYEQYF
DNA: TGTGCCAGCACAATAGGCGGGACAGGGGAATACGAGCAGTACTTC

D: TRBD2
V: TRBV11-2
size: -
J: TRBJ2-7
CDR3: CASSRTSGGAPYEQYF
DNA: TGTGCCAGCAGCCGAACTAGCGGGGGGGCGCCCTACGAGCAGTACTTC

D: TRBD1
V: TRBV7-2
size: once
J: TRBJ2-1
CDR3: CASSLEGAGEQFF
DNA: TGTGCCAGCAGCTTAGAGGGGGCTGGGGAGCAGTTCTTC

D: TRBD1
V: TRBV5-4
size: few
J: TRBJ2-1
CDR3: CASSAGGVNEQFF
DNA: TGTGCCAGCAGCGCAGGGGGCGTCAATGAGCAGTTCTTC

D: -
V: TRBV19
size: -
J: TRBJ2-1
CDR3: CASSLRGSYNEQFF
DNA: TGTGCCAGTAGTTTACGAGGCTCCTACAATGAGCAGTTCTTC